The text below deals with one T cell receptor (beta chain). The source of the sample is a study of T cell changes during pregnancy in multiple sclerosis. Assay: immunoSEQ multiplex PCR; the TCRdb copy retains only in-frame clones and omits some. The profile shows over 60,000 clones, 85% to 95% of them singletons. The sequencing here drew on peripheral blood, taken in the first trimester of pregnancy. The TCR comes from a female donor with multiple sclerosis, enrolled in a pregnancy study.

In nucleotides, the CDR3 is TGCGCCAGCAGCCCGGGACTTCAGGGCGAGCAGTACTTC. It yields the protein CASSPGLQGEQYF. The chain uses TRBV10-1 and TRBJ2-7, with D possibly being TRBD2 (6 bases). The CDR3 has 13 amino acids. The germline CDR1 and CDR2 sequences are WNHNN and SYGVQD (reference sequence). Deletions cut 6 bases from V and 6 bases from J, with 15 bases between.